Below, 2 T cell receptor beta chains from the same sample are listed, as sequenced in a study of blood T cell repertoires in COVID-19. Sequencing was performed with immunoSEQ multiplex PCR; in TCRdb, only in-frame clones are kept and a portion is missing. This sample has 300,000 to 350,000 clones, with about 87% found just once. Sequencing was carried out using peripheral blood. The receptors shown here come from a woman in her forties or fifties with COVID-19, enrolled during active disease.

The chain joins TRBV2 to TRBJ2-7; 10 bases line up with TRBD2. Germline values: CDR1 SNHLY, CDR2 FYNNEI. V dropped 5 bases and J dropped 6; count of bases not matched to a gene: 13. This CDR3 comprises 16 residues. The CDR3 DNA reads as TGTGCCAGCAGTTTTTTAGCGGGAGGCCCCCCTAGCGAGCAGTACTTC. Translation gives CASSFLAGGPPSEQYF.

The chain uses TRBV19 and TRBJ1-2; maybe TRBD1 (5 bases). The germline gives CDR1 LNHDA, CDR2 SQIVND (reference sequence). V was trimmed by 5 bases and J by 3 bases, leaving 16 bases between them. The CDR3 sequence is 15 residues long. The CDR3 nucleotides are TGTGCCAGTAGTCCCCGAGTAGGGGAACACTATGGCTACACCTTC. It translates to CASSPRVGEHYGYTF. Complete variable domain (other parts from reference TRBV19 and TRBJ1-2): DGGITQSPKYLFRKEGQNVTLSCEQNLNHDAMYWYRQDPGQGLRLIYYSQIVNDFQKGDIAEGYSVSREKKESFPLTVTSAQKNPTAFYLCASSPRVGEHYGYTFGSGTRLTVV.